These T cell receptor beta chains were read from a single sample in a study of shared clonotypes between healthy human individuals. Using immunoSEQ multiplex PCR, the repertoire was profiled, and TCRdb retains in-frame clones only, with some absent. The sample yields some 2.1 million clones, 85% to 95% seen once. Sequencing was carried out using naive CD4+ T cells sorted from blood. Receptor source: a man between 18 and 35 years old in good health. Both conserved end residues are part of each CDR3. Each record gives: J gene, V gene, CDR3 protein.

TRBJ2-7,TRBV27,CASSLFPGTYEQYF
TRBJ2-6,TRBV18,CASSDRDGANVLTF
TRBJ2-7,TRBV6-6,CASRHRDSYSYEQYF
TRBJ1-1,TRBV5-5,CASSQQLMNTEAFF
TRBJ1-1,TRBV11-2,CASSNLQGALLSAFF
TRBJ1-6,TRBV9,CASSAPGQYSPLHF
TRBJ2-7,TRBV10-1,CASSMPRRLAGIDEQYF
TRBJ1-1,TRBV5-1,CASSSVGNTEAFF
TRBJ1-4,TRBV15,CATSRVDRVTTATNEKLFF
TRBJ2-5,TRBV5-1,CASSWGQGQETQYF
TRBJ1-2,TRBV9,CASSPTPRDTYGYTF
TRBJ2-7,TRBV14,CASSPWGLANEQYF
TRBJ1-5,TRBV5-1,CASSLAPQGALHQPQHF
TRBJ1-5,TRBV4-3,CASSQDSNLSNQPQHF
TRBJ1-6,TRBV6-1,CASSAPPSPLHF
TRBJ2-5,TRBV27,CASSPLLGGQETQYF
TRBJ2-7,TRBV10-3,CAISDPDRRYEQYF
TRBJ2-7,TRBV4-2,CASSPPPGQGIYEQYF
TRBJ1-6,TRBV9,CASSVGVSVSPLHF
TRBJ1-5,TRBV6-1,CASSLGTGLNQPQHF
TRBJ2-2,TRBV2,CATLAGANTGELFF
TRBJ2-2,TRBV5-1,CASSRRGFTGELFF
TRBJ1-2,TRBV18,CASSPLDRLYGYTF
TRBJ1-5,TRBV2,CASSDTTGAQPQHF